Here is one TCR beta chain with its context. The antigen remains undetermined. The length of the CDR3 is 14 residues. Trimming cost V 1 base and J 4 bases, with 9 bases left between them. The germline V gene encodes CDR1 SGHRS and CDR2 YFSETQ. Libraries were prepared by immunoSEQ multiplex PCR; TCRdb keeps only in-frame clonotypes and omits some of them. The sample records about 110,000 clones, 60% to 85% being singletons. This record belongs to a study of PD-1 blockade in mismatch repair-deficient tumors. Notes on the study in general: Rapid post-treatment expansion, then contraction, generally preceding radiologic response, marked tumor-resident clones.

The clonotype comes from an adult with mismatch repair-deficient cancer. This specimen consisted of peripheral blood, obtained approximately 64 weeks after starting pembrolizumab. The genes are TRBV5-1 and TRBJ1-5; maybe TRBD1 (5 bases). CDR3 in DNA: TGCGCCAGCAGCTTGCGGGGGGGGAATCAGCCCCAGCATTTT. Its protein is CASSLRGGNQPQHF.